This TCR beta chain appears in the sequencing data of a study of OX40 agonist ivuxolimab in advanced cancers. The wider study: It was permissible to have had prior anti-PD-1, anti-PD-L1 or anti-CTLA-4 therapy, and approximately 41% had some.

This clone was counted a single time. Libraries were prepared by immunoSEQ multiplex PCR; TCRdb keeps only in-frame clonotypes and omits some of them. The sample has approximately 120,000 clones; 85% to 95% are singletons. Germline V gives CDR1 SGHVS, CDR2 FNYEAQ. V dropped 4 bases and J dropped 5 bases, with 14 bases sitting between them. CDR3 length equals 15 residues. The V call is TRBV7-6, the J call TRBJ2-2; D unresolved. The sequence derives from an adult with an advanced solid tumor such as melanoma, head and neck, liver or kidney cancer. Material: CD4+ or CD8+ T cells sorted from blood, obtained in a trial of the OX40 agonist ivuxolimab. CDR3 sequence: CASSSQIRATGELFF. CDR3 DNA: TGTGCCAGCAGCTCGCAAATTCGAGCGACCGGGGAGCTGTTTTTT.